This T cell receptor (beta chain) was sequenced for a study of OX40 agonist ivuxolimab in advanced cancers. With regard to the full study: Ivuxolimab was an agonistic, fully human IgG2 monoclonal antibody directed against OX40 (CD134), a costimulatory receptor. Intravenous ivuxolimab was administered to patients every 2 weeks at six dose levels: 0.01, 0.1, 0.3, 1.5, 3 and 10 mg/kg. Among the roughly 50 dose-escalation patients, around 19 had hepatocellular carcinoma, roughly 15 melanoma, 9 renal cell carcinoma and 9 head and neck cancer. The dose-escalation cohort was around 84% male with a mean age of roughly 60 years, ranging from 23 to 79. Patients were allowed to have had prior anti-PD-1, anti-PD-L1 or anti-CTLA-4 therapy, and approximately 40% of the dose-escalation patients had previously received checkpoint inhibitors. Three dose-escalation patients achieved partial responses, one with hepatocellular carcinoma and two with cutaneous melanoma. Peripheral TCRbeta sequencing aimed to test whether ivuxolimab altered TCR sequence diversity and caused clonal T-cell expansion. The paper covers the monotherapy dose-escalation part of the phase I ivuxolimab trial, which included N ≈ 57 patients.

Genomic DNA was extracted from sorted cells for sequencing of the TCRbeta CDR3 region. TCRbeta CDR3 regions were sequenced using the immunoSEQ Assay. TCRdb carries this immuneACCESS record with in-frame sequences only. Its versions omit some clonotypes, under half of them owing to an unresolved V gene in the studies checked, with the rest unexplained. The sample data list about 62,000 clones, and over 75% of these were observed just once. Less than 1.2% of the sample belongs to the ten largest clones. The full study reports these points: In the 0.1-3.0 mg/kg groups, partial responders were among the patients with the lowest normalized peripheral clonal expansion, particularly in CD8+ T cells. Low levels of normalized T-cell clonal expansion were also seen in some patients who did not respond. Antigen specificity was not determined for the clonally expanded peripheral T cells. At doses of 0.1 to 3.0 mg/kg, clonal expansion of both CD4+ and CD8+ blood T cells was observed from baseline to week 6. After ivuxolimab, expanded clones were on average more numerous among CD8+ T cells than among CD4+ T cells.

As regards this clone: The antigen it binds to is not known. No base qualities exist here, and no much larger clone lies one base off it.

The trial excluded patients who had a history of autoimmune disease or who were on systemic immunosuppression. Peripheral blood for TCR sequencing was drawn from every dose cohort at baseline, at cycle 4 day 1 and at cycle 7 day 1. Samples were obtained from an open-label, multicenter, first-in-human phase I dose-escalation trial of ivuxolimab. Adults with locally advanced or metastatic head and neck squamous cell, hepatocellular, melanoma or renal cell carcinoma were enrolled in the trial. Before TCR sequencing, CD4+ and CD8+ T cells were separately sorted from peripheral blood. This clonotype originated in an adult with an advanced solid tumor such as melanoma, head and neck, liver or kidney cancer. Sequenced here: CD4+ or CD8+ T cells sorted from blood, sampled in a trial of the OX40 agonist ivuxolimab.

The DNA sequence follows: TGTGCCAGTTTACAGGGGATAAACTCTGGAAACACCATATATTTT. Its translation reads: CASLQGINSGNTIYF. The receptor chain draws on TRBV19 and TRBJ1-3, and 7 junctional nucleotides match TRBD1. Sequences LNHDA (CDR1) and SQIVND (CDR2) are obtained from the germline V gene (reference sequence). Germline trimming: 8 bases from V, 0 bases from J; junction bases outside gene matches: 7. There are 15 amino acids in the CDR3, from cysteine to phenylalanine inclusive. Only CDR3 DNA remains: 45 bases, in frame from the first base.